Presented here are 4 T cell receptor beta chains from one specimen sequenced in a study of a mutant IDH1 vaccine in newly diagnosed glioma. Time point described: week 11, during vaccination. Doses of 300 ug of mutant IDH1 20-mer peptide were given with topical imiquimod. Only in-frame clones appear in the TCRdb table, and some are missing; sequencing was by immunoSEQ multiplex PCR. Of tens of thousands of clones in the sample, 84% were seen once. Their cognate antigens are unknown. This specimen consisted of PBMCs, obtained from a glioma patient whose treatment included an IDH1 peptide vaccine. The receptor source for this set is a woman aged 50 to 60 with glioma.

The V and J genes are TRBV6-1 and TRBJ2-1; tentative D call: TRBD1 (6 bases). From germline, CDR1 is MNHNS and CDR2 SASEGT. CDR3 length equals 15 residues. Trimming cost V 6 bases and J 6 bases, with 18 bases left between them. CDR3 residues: CASRIQGSVGNEQFF. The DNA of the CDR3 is TGTGCCAGCAGGATACAGGGCTCGGTGGGCAATGAGCAGTTCTTC.

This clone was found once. Written as DNA, the CDR3 is TGCGCCAGCAGCTTCGCTAGGGGACTAAGCCTCCTAGAGCAGTTCTTC. Protein sequence: CASSFARGLSLLEQFF. J is TRBJ2-1 and V is TRBV5-1; 7 nucleotides match TRBD2. The CDR3 is 16 amino acids. Germline loops: CDR1 SGHRS, CDR2 YFSETQ. After removal of 2 bases from V and 10 bases from J, the junction contained 15 bases not matched to a gene.

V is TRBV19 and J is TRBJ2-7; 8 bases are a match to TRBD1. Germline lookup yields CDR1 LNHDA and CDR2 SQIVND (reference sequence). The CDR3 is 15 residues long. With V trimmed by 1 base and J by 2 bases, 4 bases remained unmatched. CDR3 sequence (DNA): TGTGCCAGTAGTATAGGGACAGGGAATACCTACGAGCAGTACTTC. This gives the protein CASSIGTGNTYEQYF.

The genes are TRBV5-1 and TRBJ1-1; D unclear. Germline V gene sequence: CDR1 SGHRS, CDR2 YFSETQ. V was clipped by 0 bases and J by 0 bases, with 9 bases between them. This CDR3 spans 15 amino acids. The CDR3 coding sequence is TGCGCCAGCAGCTTGGAAAACAACCTGAACACTGAAGCTTTCTTT. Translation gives CASSLENNLNTEAFF.